What follows is one T cell receptor beta chain and its context. Patients of the Seattle cohort, enrolled during active infection, were followed longitudinally. The data are from a study of blood T cell repertoires in COVID-19. Study details: Samples came from the United States, Italy and Spain, spanning acute and convalescent COVID-19. The analysed material was cDNA or gDNA that came from T cells, B-cell-depleted T cells, or PBMCs.

The CDR3 contains 14 residues. With 3 bases removed from V and 7 bases from J, the gap between germline ends came to 15 bases. CDR1 is SEHNR, CDR2 FQNEAQ, per germline (reference sequence). As originally analysed: Using reference gene primer amplification, nucleated cell counts were estimated. The protocol was immunoSEQ multiplex PCR, while the TCRdb copy is restricted to in-frame clones and leaves out a portion. V, J and clone size derive from that table, while D and trimming were established from the DNA sequence. The table shows fewer than 300,000 clones, with approximately 89% occurring only once.

The sequenced material came from peripheral blood. The V and J genes are TRBV7-9 and TRBJ1-1; a possible D gene is TRBD1 (6 bases). The source of this sequence is a woman in her 30s with COVID-19, enrolled during active disease. The CDR3 protein is CASSFLTGKGEAFF. CDR3 sequence (DNA): TGTGCCAGCAGCTTTTTAACAGGGAAGGGTGAAGCTTTCTTT.